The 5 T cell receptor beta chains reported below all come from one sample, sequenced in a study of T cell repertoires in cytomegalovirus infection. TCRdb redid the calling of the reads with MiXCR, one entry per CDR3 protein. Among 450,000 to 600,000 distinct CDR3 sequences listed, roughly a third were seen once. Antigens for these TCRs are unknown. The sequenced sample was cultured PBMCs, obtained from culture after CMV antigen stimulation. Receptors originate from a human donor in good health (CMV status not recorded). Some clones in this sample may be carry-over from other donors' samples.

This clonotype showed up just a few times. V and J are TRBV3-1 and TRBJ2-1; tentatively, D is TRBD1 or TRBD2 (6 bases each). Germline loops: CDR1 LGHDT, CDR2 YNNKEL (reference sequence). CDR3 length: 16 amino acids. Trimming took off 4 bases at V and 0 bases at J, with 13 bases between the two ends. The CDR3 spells CASSPPKGGSYNEQFF. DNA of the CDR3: TGTGCCAGCAGCCCCCCTAAGGGGGGCTCCTACAATGAGCAGTTCTTC.

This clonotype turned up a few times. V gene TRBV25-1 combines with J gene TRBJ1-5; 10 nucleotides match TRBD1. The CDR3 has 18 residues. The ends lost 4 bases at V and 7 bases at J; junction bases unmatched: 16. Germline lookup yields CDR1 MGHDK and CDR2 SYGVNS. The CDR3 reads CASSGCINWDRGIQPQHF. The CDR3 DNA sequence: TGTGCCAGCAGTGGCTGCATCAACTGGGACAGGGGTATCCAGCCCCAGCATTTT.

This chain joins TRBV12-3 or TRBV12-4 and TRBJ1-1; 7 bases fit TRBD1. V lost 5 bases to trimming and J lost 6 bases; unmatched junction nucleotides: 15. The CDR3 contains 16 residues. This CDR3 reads CASSIYPDRIRPEAFF. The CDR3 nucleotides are TGTGCCAGCAGTATCTACCCGGACAGGATTAGGCCTGAAGCTTTCTTT.

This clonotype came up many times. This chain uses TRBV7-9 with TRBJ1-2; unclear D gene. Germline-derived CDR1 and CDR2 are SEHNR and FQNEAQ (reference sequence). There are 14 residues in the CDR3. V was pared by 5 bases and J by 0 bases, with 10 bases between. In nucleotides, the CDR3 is TGTGCCAGCAGCGGATCTAGTGCTAACTATGGCTACACCTTC. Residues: CASSGSSANYGYTF.

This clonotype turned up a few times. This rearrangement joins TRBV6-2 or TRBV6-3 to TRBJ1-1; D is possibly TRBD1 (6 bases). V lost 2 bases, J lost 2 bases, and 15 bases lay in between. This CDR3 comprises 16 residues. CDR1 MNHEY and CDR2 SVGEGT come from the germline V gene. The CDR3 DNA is TGTGCCAGCAGTTACCCCTACAGGGTCACAAACACTGAAGCTTTCTTT. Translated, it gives CASSYPYRVTNTEAFF.